Below, 30 T cell receptor beta chains from the same sample are listed, as sequenced in a study of OX40 agonist ivuxolimab in advanced cancers. Repertoires were generated with immunoSEQ multiplex PCR, while TCRdb's copy carries only in-frame clones and drops some. The sample holds approximately 84,000 clones, about 91% seen once. This specimen was CD4+ or CD8+ T cells sorted from blood, taken in a trial of the OX40 agonist ivuxolimab. The origin of the receptors is an adult with an advanced solid tumor such as melanoma, head and neck, liver or kidney cancer.

The V gene is TRBV28, the J gene TRBJ1-5, with D hard to call. V lost 3 bases to trimming and J lost 5 bases, with 11 bases between them. The CDR3 totals 14 residues. The germline CDR1 and CDR2 sequences are MDHEN and SYDVKM. CDR3 protein: CASSFVELYQPQHF. The CDR3 nucleotides are TGTGCCAGCAGTTTTGTAGAACTTTATCAGCCCCAGCATTTT.

This sequence joins TRBV28 and TRBJ2-3; 8 bases line up with TRBD2. Germline assignment: CDR1 MDHEN and CDR2 SYDVKM. J was trimmed by 2 bases and V by 6 bases; bases with no gene match: 7. CDR3 size: 15 residues. The CDR3 region has the DNA TGTGCCAGCAGCCGAGCGGGGGCGGTCACAGATACGCAGTATTTT. Residues: CASSRAGAVTDTQYF.

The V gene is TRBV6-1, the J gene TRBJ2-3; a possible D gene is TRBD1 (5 bases). The CDR3 has 14 residues. The V gene's germline CDR1 is MNHNS and CDR2 SASEGT. Trimming took 2 bases from V and 3 from J, leaving 9 bases between them. The CDR3 DNA sequence: TGTGCCAGCAGTGAAACAGGAAGGACAGATACGCAGTATTTT. Translating it yields CASSETGRTDTQYF.

This chain joins TRBV28 and TRBJ1-5; 7 bases are a match to TRBD1. The CDR3 runs 14 residues. CDR1 MDHEN and CDR2 SYDVKM come from the germline V gene. After removal of 4 bases from V and 5 bases from J, the junction contained 5 bases not matched to a gene. The CDR3, as DNA: TGTGCCAGCAGTTCTCAGGGGGGGGATCAGCCCCAGCATTTT. Translation: CASSSQGGDQPQHF.

This sequence joins TRBV27 and TRBJ2-3; 8 nucleotides align to TRBD1. Germline V gene sequence: CDR1 MNHEY, CDR2 SMNVEV (reference sequence). The V and J ends lost 2 bases and 4 bases, in that order; junction bases with no gene match: 11. The CDR3 runs to 17 residues. The CDR3 reads CASSLRAGGGVADTQYF. The CDR3 DNA sequence: TGTGCCAGCAGTTTACGGGCAGGGGGCGGTGTCGCAGATACGCAGTATTTT.

The rearrangement uses TRBV4-1 and TRBJ2-2; D is perhaps TRBD1 (6 bases). Germline-derived CDR1 and CDR2 are MGHRA and YSYEKL. CDR3 size: 16 residues. The germline V and J ends were trimmed by 3 bases and 0 bases, with 11 bases remaining between them. CDR3 in DNA: TGCGCCAGCAGCCAGAGGGACACGACGAACACCGGGGAGCTGTTTTTT. Its translation: CASSQRDTTNTGELFF.

This chain joins TRBV9 and TRBJ2-7; D possibly matches TRBD1 or TRBD2 (5 bases each). The CDR3 has 14 amino acids. From germline, CDR1 is SGDLS and CDR2 YYNGEE. The V end lost 1 base, the J end lost 6 bases, and 14 bases lay between the germline ends. The CDR3 reads CASSVQGEMGEQYF. The CDR3, as DNA: TGTGCCAGCAGCGTACAGGGAGAAATGGGCGAGCAGTACTTC.

The chain links TRBV28 to TRBJ2-3, with D perhaps matching TRBD1 (6 bases). This CDR3 is built from 15 residues. The V and J ends lost 6 bases and 3 bases respectively, with 16 bases between them. Germline loops: CDR1 MDHEN, CDR2 SYDVKM. The CDR3 coding sequence is TGTGCCAGCAGCCCTCCTGCGAGGGGGACAGATACGCAGTATTTT. It translates to CASSPPARGTDTQYF.

Written as DNA, the CDR3 is TGTGCCACCAGCGAAGACAGCTCCTACAATGAGCAGTTCTTC. Its protein is CATSEDSSYNEQFF. V and J are TRBV15 and TRBJ2-1; D is possibly TRBD1 (5 bases). The CDR3 length is 14 residues. In germline, CDR1 is LNHNV, CDR2 YYDKDF (reference sequence). V was trimmed by 5 bases and J by 0 bases, leaving 8 bases between them.

J is TRBJ2-1 and V is TRBV9, with 7 bases identical to TRBD2. CDR3 length: 21 residues. After removal of 0 bases from V and 0 bases from J, the junction contained 18 bases not matched to a gene. Germline V lookup: CDR1 SGDLS, CDR2 YYNGEE. The DNA for the CDR3 is TGTGCCAGCAGCGTAGCTACGTACGTACCCGGGAGGACGGGCTCCTACAATGAGCAGTTCTTC. Translating gives CASSVATYVPGRTGSYNEQFF. The variable domain in full, completed from reference TRBV9 and TRBJ2-1, reads DSGVTQTPKHLITATGQRVTLRCSPRSGDLSVYWYQQSLDQGLQFLIQYYNGEERAKGNILERFSAQQFPDLHSELNLSSLELGDSALYFCASSVATYVPGRTGSYNEQFFGPGTRLTVL.

The rearrangement joins TRBV5-1 to TRBJ2-5, with 7 nucleotides matching TRBD1. With 2 bases clipped from V and 5 bases from J, the junction kept 12 bases outside the gene matches. This CDR3 spans 16 amino acids. CDR1 is SGHRS, CDR2 YFSETQ, per germline. The CDR3, as DNA: TGCGCCAGCAGCTTTTCGGGACAGAGGGCTGGTGAGACCCAGTACTTC. Translating gives CASSFSGQRAGETQYF.

V and J are TRBV10-3 and TRBJ1-3, with D possibly matching TRBD1 (6 bases). The CDR3 is made up of 14 amino acids. The V and J ends lost 6 bases and 2 bases respectively, with 11 bases between them. The V gene's germline CDR1 is ENHRY and CDR2 SYGVKD. CDR3 coding DNA: TGTGCCATCAGAGGTACAGGGACTGGAAACACCATATATTTT. It encodes CAIRGTGTGNTIYF.

The table lists this clone with a count of one. The chain has TRBV7-9 and TRBJ2-4, with D possibly being TRBD2 (5 bases). Trimming shortened V by 5 bases and J by 0 bases, and 17 bases separated the two germline ends. The length of the CDR3 is 17 residues. Germline assignment: CDR1 SEHNR and CDR2 FQNEAQ (reference sequence). Written as DNA, the CDR3 is TGTGCCAGCAGCCCCCGAGAGGGTCTTCTAGCCAAAAACATTCAGTACTTC. Encoded protein: CASSPREGLLAKNIQYF.

This clone occurred once. The V call is TRBV7-2, the J call TRBJ2-1, with 7 bases identical to TRBD2. Looked up from germline, CDR1 is SGHTA and CDR2 is FQGNSA. V shed 3 bases and J 3 bases; nucleotides not matched to a gene: 8. The CDR3 has 16 amino acids. In DNA, the CDR3 is TGTGCCAGCAGCTTTGGGGCGGGAGTGCGCTACAATGAGCAGTTCTTC. It yields the protein CASSFGAGVRYNEQFF.

This clone has a handful of counts. J is TRBJ2-3 and V is TRBV7-2, with D unclear. Between the trimmed V and J ends, which lost 1 base and 1 base, there was a span of 12 bases. Germline loops: CDR1 SGHTA, CDR2 FQGNSA. The CDR3 runs 16 residues. DNA of the CDR3: TGTGCCAGCAGCTTAGGTCTGGGCCTACGCACAGATACGCAGTATTTT. Protein: CASSLGLGLRTDTQYF. Full variable domain (missing parts from reference TRBV7-2 and TRBJ2-3): GAGVSQSPSNKVTEKGKDVELRCDPISGHTALYWYRQSLGQGLEFLIYFQGNSAPDKSGLPSDRFSAERTGGSVSTLTIQRTQQEDSAVYLCASSLGLGLRTDTQYFGPGTRLTVL.

V and J are TRBV6-5 and TRBJ1-1; no clear D. V was trimmed by 6 bases and J by 0 bases, leaving 5 bases between them. Germline lookup yields CDR1 MNHEY and CDR2 SVGAGI. This CDR3 spans 12 amino acids. The CDR3 reads CASRGMNTEAFF. In DNA, the CDR3 is TGTGCCAGCAGGGGAATGAACACTGAAGCTTTCTTT.

This clone was seen only once. V is TRBV7-2 and J is TRBJ2-2; D is undetermined. CDR1 SGHTA and CDR2 FQGNSA come from the germline V gene. The CDR3 loop spans 13 amino acids. V lost 6 bases, J lost 0 bases, and 5 bases lay in between. The CDR3 bases are TGTGCCAGCAGACCCACGAACACCGGGGAGCTGTTTTTT. Translating gives CASRPTNTGELFF.

V is TRBV6-6 and J is TRBJ2-7; D remains unclear. V lost 6 bases, J lost 1 base, and 7 bases lay in between. Germline V gene lookup returns CDR1 MNHNY and CDR2 SVGAGI (reference sequence). The CDR3 has 12 residues. CDR3 in amino acids: CASRGPSYEQYF. The CDR3 DNA reads TGTGCCAGCAGAGGGCCTTCCTACGAGCAGTACTTC.

V usage is TRBV5-1 and J usage is TRBJ2-7; 7 bases are a match to TRBD2. Germline-derived CDR1 and CDR2 are SGHRS and YFSETQ. The length of the CDR3 is 14 residues. With 0 bases clipped from V and 6 bases from J, the junction kept 6 bases outside the gene matches. The CDR3 bases are TGCGCCAGCAGCTTGGGGGGACGGACTAGCGAGCAGTACTTC. Translated: CASSLGGRTSEQYF.

J is TRBJ1-6 and V is TRBV5-1, with D unclear. The CDR3 is made up of 17 amino acids. Germline V gene lookup returns CDR1 SGHRS and CDR2 YFSETQ. V was trimmed by 1 base and J by 7 bases, leaving 18 bases between them. The CDR3 protein is CASSLFPLSQENSPLHF. Here the CDR3 DNA reads TGCGCCAGCAGCTTGTTTCCGCTGAGTCAGGAGAATTCACCCCTCCACTTT.

This chain connects TRBV19 to TRBJ2-2; 8 nucleotides align to TRBD2. V lost 10 bases, J lost 3 bases, and 10 bases stayed unmatched. Per the germline V gene, CDR1 is LNHDA and CDR2 is SQIVND (reference sequence). This CDR3 region has 15 residues. CDR3 in DNA: TGTGCCATCGGGCGGGGGGCGCACGACACCGGGGAGCTGTTTTTT. The encoded protein is CAIGRGAHDTGELFF. The complete variable domain, with remaining parts taken from reference TRBV19 and TRBJ2-2, reads DGGITQSPKYLFRKEGQNVTLSCEQNLNHDAMYWYRQDPGQGLRLIYYSQIVNDFQKGDIAEGYSVSREKKESFPLTVTSAQKNPTAFYLCAIGRGAHDTGELFFGEGSRLTVL.

In its sample, this clone was seen a few times. The chain has TRBV6-5 and TRBJ2-1, with D hard to call. The CDR3 extends over 14 amino acids. Trimming removed 6 bases from V and 15 bases from J, with 24 bases in between. The germline gives CDR1 MNHEY, CDR2 SVGAGI. The CDR3 DNA is TGTGCCAGCAGCCGATCCCTCTTACAGATATTACTGTTCTTC. The encoded protein is CASSRSLLQILLFF.

The chain carries TRBV19 and TRBJ2-4; the D is unclear. The V gene's germline CDR1 is LNHDA and CDR2 SQIVND (reference sequence). Trimming took 7 bases from V and 10 from J, leaving 20 bases between them. This CDR3 has 14 residues. As DNA, the CDR3 is TGTGCCAGTACCATAAGTGTTGATTCAGTTATTCAGTACTTC. Protein: CASTISVDSVIQYF.

This clone was counted only a few times. This chain links TRBV28 with TRBJ1-1, with D perhaps matching TRBD1 (5 bases). The CDR3 has 13 residues. The V gene lost 7 bases and the J gene lost 3 bases, with 12 bases spanning the gap. The V gene's germline CDR1 is MDHEN and CDR2 SYDVKM. CDR3 protein: CASTVPGDTEAFF. DNA of the CDR3: TGTGCCAGCACCGTTCCGGGGGACACTGAAGCTTTCTTT. Complete variable domain (other parts from reference TRBV28 and TRBJ1-1): DVKVTQSSRYLVKRTGEKVFLECVQDMDHENMFWYRQDPGLGLRLIYFSYDVKMKEKGDIPEGYSVSREKKERFSLILESASTNQTSMYLCASTVPGDTEAFFGQGTRLTVV.

The rearrangement joins TRBV10-3 to TRBJ2-1, with D unresolved. Deletions cut 5 bases from V and 6 bases from J, with 23 bases between. This CDR3 region has 17 residues. Looked up from germline, CDR1 is ENHRY and CDR2 is SYGVKD. CDR3 in amino acids: CAISPQAAGPSANEQFF. CDR3 coding DNA: TGTGCCATCAGTCCTCAAGCCGCCGGGCCTTCTGCCAATGAGCAGTTCTTC.

This chain links TRBV7-2 with TRBJ1-3; perhaps TRBD1 as D (5 bases). Trimming stripped 6 bases from V and 3 bases from J, with 15 bases between. This CDR3 comprises 15 residues. Germline values: CDR1 SGHTA, CDR2 FQGNSA. CDR3 nucleotide sequence: TGTGCCAGCAGATCACCGGGGCGCAATGGAAACACCATATATTTT. It encodes CASRSPGRNGNTIYF.

A few counts support this clone. V usage is TRBV11-2 and J usage is TRBJ1-1; no reliable D call. The CDR3 is made up of 16 amino acids. Trimming removed 4 bases from V and 2 bases from J, with 17 bases in between. CDR1 and CDR2 from the germline V gene are SGHAT and FQNNGV. This CDR3 is CASSSRRTASNTEAFF. In DNA form, the CDR3 reads TGTGCCAGCAGCTCACGACGGACGGCTAGCAACACTGAAGCTTTCTTT.

The V and J genes are TRBV7-6 and TRBJ1-3; maybe TRBD1 (6 bases). The ends were cut back, 1 base at V and 0 bases at J, with 13 bases in the middle. Germline lookup yields CDR1 SGHVS and CDR2 FNYEAQ. The CDR3 has 17 amino acids. The CDR3 sequence: CASSLEGGSFSGNTIYF. The CDR3, as DNA: TGTGCCAGCAGCTTAGAAGGGGGGAGCTTCTCTGGAAACACCATATATTTT.

J is TRBJ2-7 and V is TRBV18, with D possibly TRBD1 on 6 matching bases. CDR3 length: 15 amino acids. V shed 3 bases and J shed 5 bases, with 17 bases lying between them. From germline, CDR1 is KGHSH and CDR2 LQKENI. In nucleotides, the CDR3 is TGTGCCAGCTCACCTTCCTACAGGGAATACGACGAGCAGTACTTC. It encodes CASSPSYREYDEQYF.

CDR3 region: CASSRGGSSGNTIYF. CDR3 DNA sequence: TGTGCCAGCAGCCGGGGGGGGAGCTCTGGAAACACCATATATTTT. The chain recombines TRBV27 with TRBJ1-3; tentative D call: TRBD1 (5 bases). CDR3 length equals 15 residues. The germline CDR1 and CDR2 sequences are MNHEY and SMNVEV (reference sequence). The V gene lost 6 bases and the J gene lost 0 bases, with 12 bases spanning the gap.